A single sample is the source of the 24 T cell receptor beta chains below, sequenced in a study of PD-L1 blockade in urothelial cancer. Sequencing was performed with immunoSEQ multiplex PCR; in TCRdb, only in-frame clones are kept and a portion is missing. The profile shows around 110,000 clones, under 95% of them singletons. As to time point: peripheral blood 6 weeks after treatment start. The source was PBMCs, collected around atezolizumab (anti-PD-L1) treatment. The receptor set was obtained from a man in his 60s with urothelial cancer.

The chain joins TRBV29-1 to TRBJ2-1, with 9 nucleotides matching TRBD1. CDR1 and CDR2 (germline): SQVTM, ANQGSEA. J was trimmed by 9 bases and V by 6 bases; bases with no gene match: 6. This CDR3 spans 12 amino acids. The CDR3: CSVRDREGEQFF. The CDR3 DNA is TGCAGCGTCCGGGACAGGGAGGGTGAGCAGTTCTTC.

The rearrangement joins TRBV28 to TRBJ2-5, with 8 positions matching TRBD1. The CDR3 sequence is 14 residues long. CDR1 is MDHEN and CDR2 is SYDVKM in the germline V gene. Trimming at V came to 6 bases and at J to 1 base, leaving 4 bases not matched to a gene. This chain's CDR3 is CASRSGGIQETQYF. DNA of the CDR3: TGTGCCAGCAGGTCAGGGGGCATCCAAGAGACCCAGTACTTC.

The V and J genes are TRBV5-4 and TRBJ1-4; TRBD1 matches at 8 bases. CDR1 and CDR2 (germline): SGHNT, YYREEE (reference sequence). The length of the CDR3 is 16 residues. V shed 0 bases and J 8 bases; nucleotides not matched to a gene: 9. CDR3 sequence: CASSLGSSTGDEKLFF. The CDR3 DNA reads TGTGCCAGCAGCTTGGGGTCTTCGACAGGGGACGAAAAACTGTTTTTT.

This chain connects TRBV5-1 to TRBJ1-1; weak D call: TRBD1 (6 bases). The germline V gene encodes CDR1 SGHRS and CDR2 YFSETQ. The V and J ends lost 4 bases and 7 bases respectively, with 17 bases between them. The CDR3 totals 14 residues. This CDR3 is CASSRDTGTSEAFF. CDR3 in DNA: TGCGCCAGCAGCCGGGATACAGGGACTAGTGAAGCTTTCTTT.

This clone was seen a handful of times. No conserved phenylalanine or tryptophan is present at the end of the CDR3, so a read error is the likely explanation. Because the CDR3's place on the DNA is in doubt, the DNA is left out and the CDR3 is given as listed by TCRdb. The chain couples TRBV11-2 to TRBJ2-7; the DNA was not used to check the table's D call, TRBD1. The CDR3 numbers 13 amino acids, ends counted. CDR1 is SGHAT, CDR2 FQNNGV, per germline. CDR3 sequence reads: CASSYSPVGQGTI.

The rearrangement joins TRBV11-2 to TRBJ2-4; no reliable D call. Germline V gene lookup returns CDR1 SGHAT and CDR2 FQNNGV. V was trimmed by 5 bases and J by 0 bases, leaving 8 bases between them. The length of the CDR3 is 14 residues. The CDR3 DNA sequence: TGTGCCAGCAGCATACAGCTAGCCAAAAACATTCAGTACTTC. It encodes CASSIQLAKNIQYF.

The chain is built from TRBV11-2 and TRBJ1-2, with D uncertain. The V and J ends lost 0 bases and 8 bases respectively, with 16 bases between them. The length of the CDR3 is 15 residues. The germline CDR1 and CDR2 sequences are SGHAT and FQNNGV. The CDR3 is CASSLDSAAWRGYTF. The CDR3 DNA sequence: TGTGCCAGCAGCTTAGATAGTGCGGCTTGGCGGGGCTACACCTTC.

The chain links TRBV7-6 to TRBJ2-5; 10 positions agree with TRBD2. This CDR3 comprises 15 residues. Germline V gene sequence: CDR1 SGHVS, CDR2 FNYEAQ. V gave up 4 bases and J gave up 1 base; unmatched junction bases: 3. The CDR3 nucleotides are TGTGCCAGCAGCTCACTAGCGGGGCCCCAAGAGACCCAGTACTTC. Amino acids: CASSSLAGPQETQYF. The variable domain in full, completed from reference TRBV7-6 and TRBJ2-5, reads GAGVSQSPRYKVTKRGQDVALRCDPISGHVSLYWYRQALGQGPEFLTYFNYEAQQDKSGLPNDRFSAERPEGSISTLTIQRTEQRDSAMYRCASSSLAGPQETQYFGPGTRLLVL.

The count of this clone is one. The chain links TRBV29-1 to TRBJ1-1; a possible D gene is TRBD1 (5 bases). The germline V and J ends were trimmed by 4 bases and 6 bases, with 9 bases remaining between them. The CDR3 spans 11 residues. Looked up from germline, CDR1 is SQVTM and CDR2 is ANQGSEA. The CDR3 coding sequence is TGCAGCGTTGGGACACCTCCTGAAGCTTTCTTT. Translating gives CSVGTPPEAFF.

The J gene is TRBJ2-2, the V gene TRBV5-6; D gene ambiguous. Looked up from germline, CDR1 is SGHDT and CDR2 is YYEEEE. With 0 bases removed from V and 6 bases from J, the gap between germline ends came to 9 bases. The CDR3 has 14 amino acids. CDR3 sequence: CASSLAPSPGELFF. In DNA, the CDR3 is TGTGCCAGCAGCTTGGCGCCTAGTCCCGGGGAGCTGTTTTTT. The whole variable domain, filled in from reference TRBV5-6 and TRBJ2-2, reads DAGVTQSPTHLIKTRGQQVTLRCSPKSGHDTVSWYQQALGQGPQFIFQYYEEEERQRGNFPDRFSGHQFPNYSSELNVNALLLGDSALYLCASSLAPSPGELFFGEGSRLTVL.

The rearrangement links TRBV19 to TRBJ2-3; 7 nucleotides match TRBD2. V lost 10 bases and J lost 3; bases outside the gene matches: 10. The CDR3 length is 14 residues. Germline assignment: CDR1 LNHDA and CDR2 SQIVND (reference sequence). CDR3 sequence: CATSPRGETDTQYF. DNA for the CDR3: TGTGCCACCTCCCCTCGGGGGGAAACAGATACGCAGTATTTT.

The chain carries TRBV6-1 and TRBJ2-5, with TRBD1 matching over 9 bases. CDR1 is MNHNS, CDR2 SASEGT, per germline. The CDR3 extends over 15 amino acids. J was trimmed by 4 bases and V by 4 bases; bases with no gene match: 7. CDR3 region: CASSATGGRLETQYF. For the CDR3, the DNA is TGTGCCAGCAGTGCAACAGGGGGCCGGTTAGAGACCCAGTACTTC.

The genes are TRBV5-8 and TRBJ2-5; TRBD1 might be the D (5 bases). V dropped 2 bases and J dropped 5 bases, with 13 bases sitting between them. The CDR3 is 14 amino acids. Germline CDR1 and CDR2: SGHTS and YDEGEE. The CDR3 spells CASSFASGWETQYF. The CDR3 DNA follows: TGTGCCAGCAGCTTTGCGTCAGGGTGGGAGACCCAGTACTTC.

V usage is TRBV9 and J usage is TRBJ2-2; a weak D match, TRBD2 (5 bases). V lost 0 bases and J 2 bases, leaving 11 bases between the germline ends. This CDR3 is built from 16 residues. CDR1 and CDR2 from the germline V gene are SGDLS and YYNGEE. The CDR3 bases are TGTGCCAGCAGCGTAGATGGACTCATTAACACCGGGGAGCTGTTTTTT. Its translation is CASSVDGLINTGELFF.

The CDR3 region has the DNA TGCAGCGCTAGGACAGGGCAGGAGACCCAGTACTTC. Encoded protein: CSARTGQETQYF. The rearrangement joins TRBV29-1 to TRBJ2-5, with 8 bases fitting TRBD1. J lost 5 bases, V lost 7 bases, and 6 bases had no gene match. The CDR3 spans 12 residues. Germline CDR1 is SQVTM and CDR2 is ANQGSEA.

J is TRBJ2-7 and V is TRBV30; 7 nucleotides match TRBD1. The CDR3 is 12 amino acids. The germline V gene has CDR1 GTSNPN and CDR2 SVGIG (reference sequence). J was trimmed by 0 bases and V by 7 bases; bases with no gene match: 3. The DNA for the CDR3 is TGTGCCTTAGGGACAGTCTCCTACGAGCAGTACTTC. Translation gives CALGTVSYEQYF.

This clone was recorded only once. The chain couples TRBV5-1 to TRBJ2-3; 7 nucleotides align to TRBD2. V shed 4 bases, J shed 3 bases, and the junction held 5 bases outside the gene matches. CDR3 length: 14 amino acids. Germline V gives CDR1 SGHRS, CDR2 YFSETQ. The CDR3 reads CASSERGPTDTQYF. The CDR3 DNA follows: TGCGCCAGCAGCGAGCGGGGCCCAACAGATACGCAGTATTTT.

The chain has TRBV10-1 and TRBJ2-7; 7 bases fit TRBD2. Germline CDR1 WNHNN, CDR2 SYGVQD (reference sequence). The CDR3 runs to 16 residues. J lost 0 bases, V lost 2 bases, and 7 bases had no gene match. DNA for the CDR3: TGCGCCAGCAGTGAGGGTCCAGCGGGAAGCTCCTACGAGCAGTACTTC. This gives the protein CASSEGPAGSSYEQYF.

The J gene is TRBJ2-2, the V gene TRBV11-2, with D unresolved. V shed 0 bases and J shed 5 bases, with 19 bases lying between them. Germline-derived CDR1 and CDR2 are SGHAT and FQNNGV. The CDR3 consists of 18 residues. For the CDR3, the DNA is TGTGCCAGCAGCTTAGATCCAAGTAAGACCTACGGGACCGGGGAGCTGTTTTTT. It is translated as CASSLDPSKTYGTGELFF.

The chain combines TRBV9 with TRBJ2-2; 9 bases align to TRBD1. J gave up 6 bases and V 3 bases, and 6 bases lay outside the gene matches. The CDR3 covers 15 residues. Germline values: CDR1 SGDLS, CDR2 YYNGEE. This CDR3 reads CASSAPGQGPGELFF. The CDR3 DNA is TGTGCCAGCAGCGCCCCGGGACAGGGACCCGGGGAGCTGTTTTTT.

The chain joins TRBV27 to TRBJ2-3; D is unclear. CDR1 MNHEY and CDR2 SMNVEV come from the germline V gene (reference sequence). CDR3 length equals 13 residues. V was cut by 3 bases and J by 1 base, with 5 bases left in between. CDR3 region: CASSFFGTDTQYF. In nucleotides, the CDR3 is TGTGCCAGCAGTTTTTTCGGCACAGATACGCAGTATTTT.

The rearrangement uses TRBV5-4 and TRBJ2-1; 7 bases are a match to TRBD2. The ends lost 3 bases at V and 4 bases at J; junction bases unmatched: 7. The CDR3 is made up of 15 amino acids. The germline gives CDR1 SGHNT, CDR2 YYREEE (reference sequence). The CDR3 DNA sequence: TGTGCCAGCAGCTCGAGCGGGAATACATACAATGAGCAGTTCTTC. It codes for CASSSSGNTYNEQFF.

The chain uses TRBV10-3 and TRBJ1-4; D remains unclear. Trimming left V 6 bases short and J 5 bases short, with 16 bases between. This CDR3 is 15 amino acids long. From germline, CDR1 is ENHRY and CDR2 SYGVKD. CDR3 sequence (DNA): TGTGCCATCAGAATCCGGTTTATCTCGAATGAAAAACTGTTTTTT. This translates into CAIRIRFISNEKLFF.

The CDR3 sequence is CAWSGIGTMRYEQYF. CDR3 coding DNA: TGTGCCTGGAGCGGGATCGGGACAATGCGGTACGAGCAGTACTTC. The genes are TRBV30 and TRBJ2-7, with TRBD1 as a possible D gene (6 bases). Germline V gene sequence: CDR1 GTSNPN, CDR2 SVGIG (reference sequence). The CDR3 extends over 15 amino acids. The germline V and J ends were trimmed by 3 bases and 4 bases, with 19 bases remaining between them.